Presented here are 17 T cell receptor beta chains from one specimen sequenced in a study of shared clonotypes between healthy human individuals. The table came from immunoSEQ multiplex PCR; TCRdb's copy has only in-frame clones and leaves some out. The sample includes under 1,100,000 clones, approximately 80% of them seen just once. Sequenced material: memory CD4+ T cells from PBMCs. Noted subset: CD45RA-negative fraction. The receptors derive from a man aged 18 to 29 in good health. Some clones in this sample may be carry-over from other donors' samples.

This clone has just one count. The J gene is TRBJ2-5, the V gene TRBV5-1; D is undetermined. Between the trimmed V and J ends, which lost 5 bases and 1 base, there was a span of 12 bases. This CDR3 has 14 residues. Germline CDR1 is SGHRS and CDR2 is YFSETQ. CDR3 nucleotides: TGCGCCAGCAGGAGTCGGGCTTTCCAAGAGACCCAGTACTTC. The encoded protein is CASRSRAFQETQYF.

The chain couples TRBV21-1 to TRBJ1-2. TRBV21-1 is listed as a pseudogene. The length of the CDR3 is 15 residues. The CDR3 spells CASSKTPGNLGGYTF. The CDR3 DNA reads as TGTGCCAGCAGCAAAACCCCGGGTAACCTAGGAGGCTACACCTTC.

This clone was seen a handful of times. The CDR3, as DNA: TGTGCCAGCTCACCGGCGGTACAAGAGACCCAGTACTTC. Translated: CASSPAVQETQYF. The gene calls are TRBV18 and TRBJ2-5; the D is unclear. The ends were cut back, 3 bases at V and 2 bases at J, with 7 bases in the middle. CDR1 and CDR2 (germline): KGHSH, LQKENI. There are 13 residues in the CDR3.

On this clone: Other DNA sequences within the sample encode an identical CDR3. The V call is TRBV19, the J call TRBJ1-1; D is undetermined. This CDR3 has 14 amino acids. Trimming removed 1 base at V and 0 bases at J, with 6 bases between. In germline, CDR1 is LNHDA, CDR2 SQIVND (reference sequence). CDR3 nucleotide sequence: TGTGCCAGTAGTATAGTCGGGATGAACACTGAAGCTTTCTTT. Residues: CASSIVGMNTEAFF.

A single count supports this clone. The chain carries TRBV5-4 and TRBJ2-2, with TRBD2 identical over 9 bases. Germline CDR1 is SGHNT and CDR2 is YYREEE (reference sequence). V was clipped by 4 bases and J by 3 bases; unmatched bases: 4. The CDR3 is made up of 15 amino acids. This CDR3 is CASSPAGGHTGELFF. The DNA of the CDR3 is TGTGCCAGCAGCCCGGCGGGGGGGCACACCGGGGAGCTGTTTTTT.

This CDR3 reads CASQTGGLEKLFF. CDR3 coding DNA: TGTGCCAGCCAGACAGGGGGTTTAGAAAAACTGTTTTTT. The chain employs TRBV6-1 and TRBJ1-4; 9 nucleotides line up with TRBD1. Trimming at V came to 8 bases and at J to 8 bases, leaving 6 bases not matched to a gene. Germline-derived CDR1 and CDR2 are MNHNS and SASEGT. This CDR3 region has 13 residues.

The chain links TRBV10-3 to TRBJ2-7, with a weak D call TRBD2 (6 bases). The CDR3 runs 14 residues. Germline assignment: CDR1 ENHRY and CDR2 SYGVKD. The V end was cut by 4 bases, the J end by 4 bases, with 14 bases between. The CDR3 sequence: CAISVSSGLYEQYF. The CDR3 DNA follows: TGTGCCATCAGTGTTTCGAGCGGGCTTTACGAGCAGTACTTC.

This clone was seen a few times. This rearrangement joins TRBV7-3 to TRBJ2-2; no reliable D call. The CDR3 has 13 residues. Trimming removed 5 bases at V and 6 bases at J, with 10 bases between. Germline-derived CDR1 and CDR2 are SGHTA and FQGTGA. The CDR3 is CASSAQLSGELFF. In DNA, the CDR3 is TGTGCCAGCAGCGCCCAGCTGTCCGGGGAGCTGTTTTTT. The variable domain in full, completed from reference TRBV7-3 and TRBJ2-2, reads GAGVSQTPSNKVTEKGKYVELRCDPISGHTALYWYRQSLGQGPEFLIYFQGTGAADDSGLPNDRFFAVRPEGSVSTLKIQRTERGDSAVYLCASSAQLSGELFFGEGSRLTVL.

J is TRBJ1-1 and V is TRBV27, with D uncertain. Looked up from germline, CDR1 is MNHEY and CDR2 is SMNVEV (reference sequence). The V gene lost 0 bases and the J gene lost 11 bases, with 16 bases spanning the gap. This CDR3 region has 14 residues. The CDR3 loop is CASSLSGQRAGAFF. CDR3 in DNA: TGTGCCAGCAGTTTATCTGGTCAGAGGGCTGGGGCTTTCTTT.

In DNA form, the CDR3 reads TGTGCCAGCAGCGTAGTGGGGGTTGAGTATGCAGCAGAAGCTTTCTTT. As protein: CASSVVGVEYAAEAFF. The chain couples TRBV9 to TRBJ1-1, with a possible D match to TRBD1 (5 bases). Germline CDR1 and CDR2: SGDLS and YYNGEE. V was cut by 0 bases and J by 8 bases, with 20 bases left in between. The CDR3 extends over 16 amino acids.

The chain combines TRBV5-4 with TRBJ2-5, with D possibly matching TRBD2 (5 bases). Germline lookup yields CDR1 SGHNT and CDR2 YYREEE (reference sequence). The CDR3 runs to 14 residues. Trimming pared 0 bases from V and 2 bases from J, leaving 8 bases between. The CDR3 DNA is TGTGCCAGCAGCTTGGCCCAGCGGCAAGAGACCCAGTACTTC. This encodes CASSLAQRQETQYF. The complete variable domain, with remaining parts taken from reference TRBV5-4 and TRBJ2-5, reads ETGVTQSPTHLIKTRGQQVTLRCSSQSGHNTVSWYQQALGQGPQFIFQYYREEENGRGNFPPRFSGLQFPNYSSELNVNALELDDSALYLCASSLAQRQETQYFGPGTRLLVL.

This clone appeared a single time. The V and J genes are TRBV19 and TRBJ1-1, with 8 nucleotides matching TRBD1. The CDR3 has 14 amino acids. V gave up 5 bases and J gave up 5 bases; unmatched junction bases: 7. Germline CDR1 reads LNHDA; CDR2 reads SQIVND (reference sequence). CDR3 DNA sequence: TGTGCCAGTAGTGGCAGGGGGCCGTCTACTGAAGCTTTCTTT. Its translation: CASSGRGPSTEAFF.

The V gene is TRBV19, the J gene TRBJ2-1, with D possibly matching TRBD2 (5 bases). From germline, CDR1 is LNHDA and CDR2 SQIVND (reference sequence). The CDR3 runs 13 residues. With 5 bases removed from V and 7 bases from J, the gap between germline ends came to 12 bases. The CDR3 is CASSQRPSNEQFF. The CDR3 DNA reads TGTGCCAGTAGTCAGCGGCCTAGTAATGAGCAGTTCTTC.

The chain is built from TRBV11-2 and TRBJ2-3; D may match TRBD1 or TRBD2 (6 bases each). The CDR3 has 14 amino acids. Per germline, CDR1 SGHAT and CDR2 FQNNGV. Trimming stripped 6 bases from V and 0 bases from J, with 10 bases between. The CDR3 loop is CASRRGVSTDTQYF. CDR3 sequence (DNA): TGTGCCAGCAGGAGGGGGGTTAGCACAGATACGCAGTATTTT.

This rearrangement joins TRBV5-1 to TRBJ1-4; perhaps TRBD1 as D (6 bases). Trimming shortened V by 0 bases and J by 0 bases, and 9 bases separated the two germline ends. The CDR3 is 16 amino acids. Germline assignment: CDR1 SGHRS and CDR2 YFSETQ. The CDR3 DNA sequence: TGCGCCAGCAGCTTGGGGGACACGTCAACTAATGAAAAACTGTTTTTT. This codes for CASSLGDTSTNEKLFF. The full variable domain, completed using reference TRBV5-1 and TRBJ1-4, is KAGVTQTPRYLIKTRGQQVTLSCSPISGHRSVSWYQQTPGQGLQFLFEYFSETQRNKGNFPGRFSGRQFSNSRSEMNVSTLELGDSALYLCASSLGDTSTNEKLFFGSGTQLSVL.

V and J are TRBV10-3 and TRBJ2-4; D is perhaps TRBD1 (6 bases). V was clipped by 6 bases and J by 3 bases, with 15 bases between them. The CDR3 loop spans 15 amino acids. Germline CDR1 ENHRY, CDR2 SYGVKD. The CDR3 DNA is TGTGCCATCAGCGAACAGGGTCTGGGCAAAAACATTCAGTACTTC. This gives the protein CAISEQGLGKNIQYF.

The genes are TRBV5-1 and TRBJ1-1, with D perhaps matching TRBD1 (5 bases). The CDR3 consists of 13 residues. Trimming took 9 bases from V and 3 from J, leaving 15 bases between them. Germline V CDR1 and CDR2: SGHRS, YFSETQ. CDR3 nucleotide sequence: TGCGCCACGAGCACGGGGCAGCACACTGAAGCTTTCTTT. Translation: CATSTGQHTEAFF.